The next 3 T cell receptor beta chains were all read from a single sample in a study of cytomegalovirus exposure and HLA in healthy donors. TCRdb keeps only in-frame clones here, not all; method: immunoSEQ multiplex PCR. The sample lists under 400,000 clones, 88% occurring once. The specimen sequenced was PBMCs. Source of these receptors: a man in his thirties or forties in good health and CMV-seronegative.

This clone was seen only a few times. The rearrangement joins TRBV5-1 to TRBJ1-2; TRBD1 matches at 7 bases. This CDR3 is 13 amino acids long. V trimming: 2 bases; J trimming: 7 bases; junction bases outside the gene matches: 5. Germline-derived CDR1 and CDR2 are SGHRS and YFSETQ. In nucleotides, the CDR3 is TGCGCCAGCAGCTTCGACAGGGTCGCTGGCTACACCTTC. This translates into CASSFDRVAGYTF.

The chain is built from TRBV4-3 and TRBJ1-3; D uncertain. Trimming took off 4 bases at V and 1 base at J, with 14 bases between the two ends. CDR1 and CDR2 (germline): LGHNA, YSLEER. The CDR3 spans 16 residues. Written as DNA, the CDR3 is TGCGCCAGCAGCCCCGGGAGGACCGAGTCTGGAAACACCATATATTTT. It specifies CASSPGRTESGNTIYF.

The chain employs TRBV9 and TRBJ2-2, with D maybe TRBD1 (6 bases). V lost 0 bases, J lost 5 bases, and 14 bases lay in between. This CDR3 is built from 16 residues. Germline V gives CDR1 SGDLS, CDR2 YYNGEE. CDR3 nucleotide sequence: TGTGCCAGCAGCGTAGAGGCCAGGGGCAGGACCGGGGAGCTGTTTTTT. This translates into CASSVEARGRTGELFF.